This T cell receptor (beta chain) was retrieved from a study of T cell repertoires in cytomegalovirus infection. About the study: In public TCR beta signatures, there were indications of both CMV infection and matching HLA type.

About this clonotype itself: Its cognate antigen is unknown.

The CDR3 covers 13 residues. Germline V gene data show CDR1 as SEHNR and CDR2 as FQNEAQ (reference sequence). V gave up 3 bases and J gave up 6 bases, with 11 bases separating them. TCRdb itself ran the reads through MiXCR, one entry per CDR3 protein. This table holds just under 500,000 distinct CDR3 sequences, 30% to 35% found once. This TCR was sampled from a human donor in good health (CMV status not recorded). Some clones in this sample may be carry-over from other donors' samples. The chain combines TRBV7-9 with TRBJ1-2; D remains ambiguous. Specimen: cultured PBMCs, collected from culture after CMV antigen stimulation. The CDR3 loop is CASSFEGIHGYTF. In DNA form, the CDR3 reads TGTGCCAGCAGCTTCGAAGGGATACATGGCTACACCTTC.